The 29 T cell receptor beta chains below all came from one sample that was sequenced in a study of T cells after yellow fever vaccination. TCRdb redid the calling of the 5' RACE reads with MiXCR, one entry per CDR3 protein. The repertoire holds roughly 30,000 distinct CDR3 sequences, with roughly 6.3% as singletons. This material consisted of PBMCs, either bulk or a sorted T-cell subset (CD4+, CD8+, memory, or dextramer-sorted; not recorded which), taken on the day of the yellow fever booster vaccination. All receptors come from a young man who received the YFV17D yellow fever vaccine.

V usage is TRBV5-6 and J usage is TRBJ2-7; the match to TRBD2 covers 9 bases. The CDR3 runs 16 residues. Germline V CDR1 and CDR2: SGHDT, YYEEEE. V lost 3 bases and J lost 6; bases outside the gene matches: 13. CDR3 in amino acids: CASSYLTSGPLGEQYF. CDR3 in DNA: TGTGCCAGCAGCTACCTGACTAGCGGTCCGCTAGGCGAGCAGTACTTC.

Many counts were recorded for this clonotype. The J gene is TRBJ2-7, the V gene TRBV6-2 or TRBV6-3; no definite D call. Germline-derived CDR1 and CDR2 are MNHEY and SVGEGT. The CDR3 contains 12 residues. V was cut by 2 bases and J by 4 bases, with 6 bases left in between. CDR3 nucleotides: TGTGCCAGCAGTTACCCCCATTACGAGCAGTACTTC. This codes for CASSYPHYEQYF.

Ten or more counts support this clonotype. V gene TRBV9 combines with J gene TRBJ1-4; a weak D match, TRBD1 (5 bases). Germline V gene lookup returns CDR1 SGDLS and CDR2 YYNGEE. Trimming left V 2 bases short and J 2 bases short, with 13 bases between. There are 16 residues in the CDR3. The CDR3 bases are TGTGCCAGCAGCGTGGCAGGAGGGACGACTAATGAAAAACTGTTTTTT. As protein: CASSVAGGTTNEKLFF.

The table lists this clonotype with many counts. V usage is TRBV7-9 and J usage is TRBJ2-7; 7 nucleotides align to TRBD2. The CDR3 totals 15 residues. V lost 6 bases, J lost 4 bases, and 12 bases stayed unmatched. Germline-derived CDR1 and CDR2 are SEHNR and FQNEAQ (reference sequence). The CDR3 loop reads CASSQSSLAVYEQYF. The CDR3, as DNA: TGTGCCAGCAGTCAATCATCCCTAGCGGTATACGAGCAGTACTTC.

This clonotype was seen many times. This sequence joins TRBV6-2 or TRBV6-3 and TRBJ2-2, with TRBD1 as a possible D gene (6 bases). This CDR3 is 15 amino acids long. Trimming pared 3 bases from V and 2 bases from J, leaving 10 bases between. CDR1 is MNHEY and CDR2 is SVGEGT in the germline V gene. CDR3 DNA: TGTGCCAGCAGTTATTGGGACATAAACACCGGGGAGCTGTTTTTT. This codes for CASSYWDINTGELFF.

This clonotype showed up many times. The chain couples TRBV7-3 to TRBJ2-1; the D gene is possibly TRBD2 (6 bases). V was shortened by 5 bases and J by 5 bases, with 16 bases between the two germline ends. In germline, CDR1 is SGHTA, CDR2 FQGTGA. CDR3 size: 15 residues. CDR3 DNA sequence: TGTGCCAGCAGCCTGACAAGGACTAAAAACAATGAGCAGTTCTTC. Translated, it gives CASSLTRTKNNEQFF.

The gene calls are TRBV30 and TRBJ2-6, with unresolved D. V dropped 1 base and J dropped 0 bases, with 7 bases sitting between them. The germline V gene has CDR1 GTSNPN and CDR2 SVGIG (reference sequence). This CDR3 contains 15 residues. The CDR3 bases are TGTGCCTGGAGTGGTATCTACTCTGGGGCCAACGTCCTGACTTTC. It encodes CAWSGIYSGANVLTF.

The genes are TRBV6-1 and TRBJ2-3, with TRBD1 matching over 10 bases. This CDR3 is built from 15 residues. V shed 9 bases and J 4 bases; nucleotides not matched to a gene: 10. The germline CDR1 and CDR2 sequences are MNHNS and SASEGT. The CDR3 DNA is TGTGCCAGTAGACCGGGGACAGGGGAAGCAGATACGCAGTATTTT. It translates to CASRPGTGEADTQYF.

Concerning this clonotype itself: This clone may be a read error of a much larger clone one base away. The V call is TRBV7-9, the J call TRBJ1-6, with 10 bases aligning to TRBD1. This CDR3 has 14 residues. Germline CDR1 is SEHNR and CDR2 is FQNEAQ (reference sequence). V shed 6 bases, J shed 10 bases, and the junction held 6 bases outside the gene matches. The CDR3 region is CASRPGQGESPLHF. The CDR3 nucleotides are TGTGCCAGCAGACCAGGACAGGGGGAATCACCCCTCCACTTT.

This clonotype is termed medium-sized. V is TRBV5-6 and J is TRBJ1-1; D ambiguous. The CDR3 is 12 amino acids. Germline CDR1 and CDR2: SGHDT and YYEEEE. V was cut by 5 bases and J by 3 bases, with 8 bases left in between. Here the CDR3 DNA reads TGTGCCAGCAGTACCGGGGACACTGAAGCTTTCTTT. Its translation: CASSTGDTEAFF.

This clonotype has only a few counts. V and J are TRBV6-5 and TRBJ2-7; the match to TRBD1 covers 10 bases. The germline V gene encodes CDR1 MNHEY and CDR2 SVGAGI. The ends lost 2 bases at V and 3 bases at J; junction bases unmatched: 4. This CDR3 has 15 amino acids. The CDR3 nucleotides are TGTGCCAGCAGTTACCGGGACAGGGGCAACTACGAGCAGTACTTC. Protein: CASSYRDRGNYEQYF.

This clonotype came up a few times. The CDR3 here is CASSSTGGFNEKLFF. The CDR3 nucleotides are TGTGCCAGCAGTTCCACAGGGGGTTTTAATGAAAAACTGTTTTTT. The gene calls are TRBV12-3 or TRBV12-4 and TRBJ1-4, with 8 bases aligning to TRBD1. The trim removed 4 bases at V and 4 bases at J, leaving 5 bases unmatched. The CDR3 spans 15 residues.

In its sample, this clonotype was seen many times. The chain combines TRBV27 with TRBJ2-2; 7 bases agree with TRBD2. The CDR3 has 16 residues. Trimming removed 7 bases from V and 5 bases from J; junction bases left unmatched: 13. Germline-derived CDR1 and CDR2 are MNHEY and SMNVEV (reference sequence). CDR3 in DNA: TGTGCCAGCACTGGGGGGAGCGGGACTGTTACCGGGGAGCTGTTTTTT. As protein: CASTGGSGTVTGELFF.

This clonotype has only a few counts. V usage is TRBV11-2 and J usage is TRBJ2-7; no clear D. Trimming took 5 bases from V and 3 from J, leaving 8 bases between them. CDR3 length: 12 amino acids. Germline V gene lookup returns CDR1 SGHAT and CDR2 FQNNGV. Written as DNA, the CDR3 is TGTGCCAGCAGCCGACAACTCTACGAGCAGTACTTC. This encodes CASSRQLYEQYF.

This clonotype was observed a handful of times. This chain connects TRBV6-5 to TRBJ1-5; D ambiguous. The germline V and J ends were trimmed by 5 bases and 2 bases, with 10 bases remaining between them. Germline CDR1 reads MNHEY; CDR2 reads SVGAGI. The CDR3 length is 14 residues. This CDR3 reads CASSLGRGNQPQHF. In DNA, the CDR3 is TGTGCCAGCAGTCTTGGGAGGGGCAATCAGCCCCAGCATTTT.

A few counts support this clonotype. The chain employs TRBV7-2 and TRBJ2-3; D ambiguous. Trimming took off 6 bases at V and 3 bases at J, with 13 bases between the two ends. This CDR3 has 14 amino acids. Germline V gene lookup returns CDR1 SGHTA and CDR2 FQGNSA. For the CDR3, the DNA is TGTGCCAGCAGTCTTGACTCAGCGACAGATACGCAGTATTTT. It encodes CASSLDSATDTQYF.

This clonotype was seen many times. The V gene is TRBV20-1, the J gene TRBJ2-2; 13 nucleotides match TRBD2. Germline V CDR1 and CDR2: DFQATT, SNEGSKA (reference sequence). V trimming: 1 base; J trimming: 0 bases; junction bases outside the gene matches: 11. The CDR3 loop spans 20 amino acids. CDR3 DNA: TGCAGTGCTAGAGGATCCGGGACTAGCGGGATGGCGGCGAACACCGGGGAGCTGTTTTTT. This sequence encodes CSARGSGTSGMAANTGELFF.

This clonotype was counted ten times or more. The chain is built from TRBV20-1 and TRBJ1-5, with unresolved D. The CDR3 is made up of 14 amino acids. With 0 bases removed from V and 7 bases from J, the gap between germline ends came to 13 bases. In germline, CDR1 is DFQATT, CDR2 SNEGSKA (reference sequence). The CDR3 sequence is CSARDRQPGQPQHF. Written as DNA, the CDR3 is TGCAGTGCTAGAGATCGTCAGCCCGGGCAGCCCCAGCATTTT.

This clonotype was counted a few times. The chain has TRBV15 and TRBJ2-5; TRBD2 agrees at 8 bases. Trimming at V came to 5 bases and at J to 5 bases, leaving 13 bases not matched to a gene. This CDR3 has 16 residues. Germline V gives CDR1 LNHNV, CDR2 YYDKDF (reference sequence). The CDR3 nucleotides are TGTGCCACCAGCCGAAGAGGCGGGAGGCCGGAGGAGACCCAGTACTTC. Protein: CATSRRGGRPEETQYF.

Turning to this clonotype: A much bigger clone sits one base away, suggesting this may be a read error. The chain uses TRBV11-2 and TRBJ2-5, with D possibly matching TRBD1 (5 bases). The CDR3 has 17 residues. CDR1 and CDR2 from the germline V gene are SGHAT and FQNNGV. DNA for the CDR3: TGTGCCAGCAGCTTAGGAGTAGGGCAGGGCTACCATGAGACCCAGTACTTC. It encodes CASSLGVGQGYHETQYF. Complete variable domain (other parts from reference TRBV11-2 and TRBJ2-5): EAGVAQSPRYKIIEKRQSVAFWCNPISGHATLYWYQQILGQGPKLLIQFQNNGVVDDSQLPKDRFSAERLKGVDSTLKIQPAKLEDSAVYLCASSLGVGQGYHETQYFGPGTRLLVL.

The J gene is TRBJ1-6, the V gene TRBV20-1; tentatively, D is TRBD1 (6 bases). CDR3 length: 15 amino acids. Deletions cut 6 bases from V and 8 bases from J, with 20 bases between. Germline V lookup: CDR1 DFQATT, CDR2 SNEGSKA (reference sequence). CDR3 region: CSAKGPGVFDSPLHF. The CDR3 DNA reads TGCAGTGCCAAGGGACCAGGGGTTTTTGATTCACCCCTCCACTTT.

This clonotype came up many times. V and J are TRBV7-9 and TRBJ2-7; D perhaps matches TRBD1 (5 bases). The CDR3 runs 15 residues. The germline gives CDR1 SEHNR, CDR2 FQNEAQ (reference sequence). V lost 5 bases to trimming and J lost 1 base, with 15 bases between them. CDR3 protein: CASSPPLDISYEQYF. The CDR3 nucleotides are TGTGCCAGCAGCCCCCCGCTGGACATTTCCTACGAGCAGTACTTC.

To note about this clonotype: Germline and junction disagree at one end, which may indicate a read error. V and J are TRBV5-4 and TRBJ2-3; perhaps TRBD2 as D (5 bases). CDR3 length equals 14 residues. Germline CDR1 is SGHNT and CDR2 is YYREEE (reference sequence). CDR3 DNA sequence: TGTGCCAGCAGCTTAGCGGCCAGCACAGATACGCATTATTTT. Translating it yields CASSLAASTDTHYF. Variable domain in full (rest from reference TRBV5-4 and TRBJ2-3): ETGVTQSPTHLIKTRGQQVTLRCSSQSGHNTVSWYQQALGQGPQFIFQYYREEENGRGNFPPRFSGLQFPNYSSELNVNALELDDSALYLCASSLAASTDTHYFGPGTRLTVL.

This clonotype showed up many times. The chain is built from TRBV5-4 and TRBJ2-1; 10 bases are shared with TRBD1. V lost 4 bases and J lost 6; bases outside the gene matches: 7. In germline, CDR1 is SGHNT, CDR2 YYREEE (reference sequence). The CDR3 spans 15 residues. The CDR3 region has the DNA TGTGCCAGCAGCACCCGACAGGGGGCCCGCAATGAGCAGTTCTTC. Its protein product is CASSTRQGARNEQFF.

In regard to this clonotype: A much larger clone lies a single base off, so this may be a read error. Given the absence of the conserved phenylalanine or tryptophan at the CDR3 end, a read error is likely. The chain combines TRBV6-1 with TRBJ2-3, with TRBD2 matching over 10 bases. The CDR3 loop spans 15 amino acids. Unmatched junction bases numbered 8, after V lost 6 bases and J lost 5 bases. The germline CDR1 and CDR2 sequences are MNHNS and SASEGT. This CDR3 is CASSKSGRAGDTQYL. The CDR3 DNA follows: TGTGCCAGCAGCAAGAGCGGGAGGGCAGGAGATACGCAGTATTTA.

Ten or more counts support this clonotype. The V gene is TRBV7-2, the J gene TRBJ2-1; 7 nucleotides line up with TRBD1. CDR1 SGHTA and CDR2 FQGNSA come from the germline V gene. The CDR3 is 15 residues long. The trim removed 1 base at V and 8 bases at J, leaving 8 bases unmatched. CDR3 residues: CASSLGLGGGDEQFF. DNA of the CDR3: TGTGCCAGCAGCTTAGGGTTAGGGGGCGGAGATGAGCAGTTCTTC.

This clonotype was recorded at least ten times. This sequence joins TRBV29-1 and TRBJ2-2; 7 bases agree with TRBD1. The CDR3 covers 13 residues. In germline, CDR1 is SQVTM, CDR2 ANQGSEA. The V and J ends lost 6 bases and 0 bases, in that order; junction bases with no gene match: 1. CDR3 region: CSVGQSNTGELFF. The CDR3 DNA reads as TGCAGCGTGGGACAGTCGAACACCGGGGAGCTGTTTTTT.

CDR3 in amino acids: CASSLNGGETQYF. For the CDR3, the DNA is TGTGCCAGCAGCTTAAACGGGGGAGAGACCCAGTACTTC. This chain uses TRBV7-2 with TRBJ2-5, with D perhaps TRBD2 (6 bases). Germline lookup yields CDR1 SGHTA and CDR2 FQGNSA. The CDR3 consists of 13 residues. Between the trimmed V and J ends, which lost 2 bases and 4 bases, there was a span of 8 bases.

J is TRBJ2-3 and V is TRBV7-2; TRBD2 matches 10 bases. This CDR3 comprises 16 residues. The junction had 4 bases not matched to a gene; V was cut back by 4 bases and J by 0 bases. The germline V gene has CDR1 SGHTA and CDR2 FQGNSA. CDR3 region: CASSSSTSGSTDTQYF. The CDR3 DNA reads as TGTGCCAGCAGCTCCTCGACTAGCGGGAGCACAGATACGCAGTATTTT. The full variable domain, its missing parts supplied by reference TRBV7-2 and TRBJ2-3, is GAGVSQSPSNKVTEKGKDVELRCDPISGHTALYWYRQSLGQGLEFLIYFQGNSAPDKSGLPSDRFSAERTGGSVSTLTIQRTQQEDSAVYLCASSSSTSGSTDTQYFGPGTRLTVL.